What follows describes a single T cell receptor (beta chain). The CDR3 runs 20 residues. The ends were cut back, 5 bases at V and 0 bases at J, with 23 bases in the middle. This sample is part of a study of T-cell reconstitution after alpha-beta-depleted transplantation in children. Construction of the TCRbeta library involved unique molecular identifiers. A single record per CDR3 protein comes from TCRdb applying MiXCR to the PCR reads. Among some 87,000 distinct CDR3 sequences listed, about a sixth were seen once. Sequenced here: PBMCs, mostly from graft donor cells, sampled 180 days after TCRalphabeta/CD19-depleted stem cell transplant. The V gene is TRBV12-3 or TRBV12-4, the J gene TRBJ2-6; a weak D match, TRBD1 (5 bases). The sequence derives from a male patient aged 2 to 9 who had a stem cell transplant for acute lymphoblastic leukemia, so the T cells may come from the graft donor. The CDR3 coding sequence is TGTGCCAGCAGTCCCACAGGTATTGGAGTAATCATCTCTGGGGCCAACGTCCTGACTTTC. Translated: CASSPTGIGVIISGANVLTF.